This entry features one T cell receptor beta chain sequence. What antigen it recognizes has not been identified. No per-base quality is available; no much larger clone lies one base away. The CDR3 regions of human TCRbeta chains were subjected to immunosequencing. On the authors' methods: TCRs in the repertoires were matched against a reference library of SARS-CoV-2-specific TCRs that had been generated with the MIRA antigen-specificity platform. Breadth meant the fraction of unique TCRs that were SARS-CoV-2-associated, whereas depth meant the fraction of total T cells that were SARS-CoV-2-associated. Using the MIRA data, every spike-specific TCR was mapped to the spike region that the TCR reacted to and assigned to either a CD4 or a CD8 class. Log10-transformed breadth and depth values were compared by one-way ANOVA with Sidak's multiple comparisons tests. TCRdb took this table from immuneACCESS and kept in-frame rearrangements with V and J called. Such tables lack part of the clones; where checked against another copy, unresolved V genes explain under half of the gap, and the rest is unexplained. V and J calls and clone size are given by that table; D and trimming were obtained from the DNA. For this sample there are about 100,000 clones; 87% appear just once. The top ten clonotypes cover about a sixth of the sample.

The time point label for this specimen denotes: baseline before first vaccination. The vaccinee samples were drawn from two UK trials, COV001 and COV002, one of which was a single-blind randomized controlled phase 2/3 trial testing AZD1222 (ChAdOx1 nCoV-19) in healthy adults. For TCRbeta chain sequencing, PBMC samples were collected from trial participants at day 0 and at day 28 after the second dose. This entry comes from a study of T cell responses to AZD1222 COVID-19 vaccine (dated by TCRdb to about 2021). Describing the broader study: AZD1222 recipients with second doses at about 4 weeks or about 12 weeks were pooled, because spike-specific TCR depth and breadth did not differ between schedules. TCR sequencing covered about 230 trial participants: about 210 given two doses of AZD1222 and about 26 given two doses of MenACWY control vaccine. Trial participants were enrolled into age subgroups of 18-55, 56-69 and 70-plus years, which contained about 150, 27 and 61 TCR-sequenced participants, respectively. The research as a whole found: Only five or six AZD1222 recipients were SARS-CoV-2 seropositive at baseline, limiting conclusions about previously exposed vaccinees. Reportedly, almost half of the unique spike-specific TCRs recognized epitopes lying outside the regions that are mutated in the B.1.351 and B.1.1.7 variants. In the small 56-69-year group, the increase in depth fell short of significance, most likely because of low power. Participants were mostly white British, with more females than males. The authors suggested clonal diversity may have been underestimated. Because no day 14 peak-response samples were available, repertoires were characterized only after the peak T cell response. After two AZD1222 doses, spike-specific TCR breadth and depth were significantly higher than at day 0 and than in MenACWY recipients. The whole spike protein was spanned by vaccine-associated CD4 TCRs, and dominant responses were seen in regions 160-218 and 743-854.

For this chain, trimming is 6 bases at the V end and 5 bases at the J end, and the number of junction bases without a gene match is 4. Inclusive of the bounding cysteine and phenylalanine, the CDR3 is 13 residues long. The kept DNA is CDR3 alone, 39 bases in frame from the first base. The rearranged segments are TRBV12-3 or TRBV12-4 and TRBJ2-4, with 7 bases aligning to TRBD1. The material sequenced was peripheral blood, taken on day 0 of AZD1222 vaccination. The TCR was taken from an adult in good health. The nucleotides are TGTGCCAGCAGCACAGGGGCCGAAAACATTCAGTACTTC. It encodes CASSTGAENIQYF.